This T cell receptor (beta chain) derives from a study of cytomegalovirus exposure and HLA in healthy donors. Regarding the study as a whole: Usually a TCR sequence was rare, but some public TCRs were found in many donors. As a later analysis showed, a missense DCLRE1C variant was linked to trimming of TCR beta V- and J-genes. The study designated some 180 TCR beta chains cytomegalovirus-associated. In a later analysis, donors in an Asian-associated ancestry cluster reportedly had fewer N-insertions in productive TCRs than the cohort mean.

The ends were cut back, 6 bases at V and 7 bases at J, with 9 bases in the middle. There are 11 residues in the CDR3. Germline CDR1 reads MGHDK; CDR2 reads SYGVNS. The PCR employed 60 Vbeta primers together with 13 Jbeta primers. Generated by immunoSEQ multiplex PCR, the TCRdb table keeps only in-frame clones and is missing some. Among 100,000 to 150,000 clones listed, roughly a tenth were seen once. Remarks on this clone: Its target is not known.

The chain employs TRBV25-1 and TRBJ2-5; D might be TRBD1 (5 bases). The TCR was taken from a woman aged 18-29 years in good health and CMV-seropositive. Sequenced input: PBMCs. CDR3 in DNA: TGTGCCAGCAGCCTCCAGGGGACCCAGTACTTC. Protein: CASSLQGTQYF.